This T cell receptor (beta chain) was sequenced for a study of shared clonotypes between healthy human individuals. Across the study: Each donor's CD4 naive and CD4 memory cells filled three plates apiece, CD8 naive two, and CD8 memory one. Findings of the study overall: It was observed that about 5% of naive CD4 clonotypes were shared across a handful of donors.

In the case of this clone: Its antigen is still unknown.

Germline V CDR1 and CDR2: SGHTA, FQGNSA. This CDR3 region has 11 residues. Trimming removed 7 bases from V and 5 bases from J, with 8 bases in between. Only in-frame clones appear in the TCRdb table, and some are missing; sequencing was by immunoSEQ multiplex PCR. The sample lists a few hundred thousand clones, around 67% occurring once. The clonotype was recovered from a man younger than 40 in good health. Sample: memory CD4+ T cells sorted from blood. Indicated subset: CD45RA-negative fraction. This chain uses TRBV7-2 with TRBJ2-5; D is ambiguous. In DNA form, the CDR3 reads TGTGCCAGCACCCCTGCGGAGACCCAGTACTTC. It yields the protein CASTPAETQYF.